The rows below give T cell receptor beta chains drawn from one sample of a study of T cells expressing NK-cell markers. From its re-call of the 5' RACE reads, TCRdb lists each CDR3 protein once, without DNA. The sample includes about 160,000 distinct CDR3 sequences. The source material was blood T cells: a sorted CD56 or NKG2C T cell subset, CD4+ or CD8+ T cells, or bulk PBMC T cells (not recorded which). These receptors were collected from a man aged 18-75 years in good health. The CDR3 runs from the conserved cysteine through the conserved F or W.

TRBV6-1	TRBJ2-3	CASRATSGGLSTDTQYF
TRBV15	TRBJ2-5	CATSREGRGPQETQYF
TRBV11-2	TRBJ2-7	CASSLGTGGPQSYEQYF
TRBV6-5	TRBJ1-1	CASSFGFGNTEAFF
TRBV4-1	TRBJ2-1	CASSPRDRGASDEQFF
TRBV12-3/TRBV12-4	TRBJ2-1	CASSLWDQRYNEQFF
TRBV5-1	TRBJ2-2	CASSRQGAKITGELFF
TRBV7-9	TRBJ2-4	CASSPGLSRNIQYF
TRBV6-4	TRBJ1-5	CASSDGSRGAGQPQHF
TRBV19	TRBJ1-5	CASSDQKQPQHF
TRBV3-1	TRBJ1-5	CASSLGAESQHF
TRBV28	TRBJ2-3	CASSLEDPGADTQYF
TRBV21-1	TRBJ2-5	CASSQVERPPLSETQYF
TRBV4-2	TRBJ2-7	CASSQEWDPYEQYF
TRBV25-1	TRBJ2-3	CASSVPSGGRDTQYF
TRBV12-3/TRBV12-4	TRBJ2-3	CASSLGGTSGTDTQYF
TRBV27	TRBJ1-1	CASSYPGTGVSTEAFF
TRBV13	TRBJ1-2	CASSSRIDYGYTF
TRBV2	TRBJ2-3	CASSGYFKFGADTQYF
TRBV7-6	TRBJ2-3	CASSLARGYRGAGTDTQYF
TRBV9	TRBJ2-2	CASSTSLAGGPSGTGELFF
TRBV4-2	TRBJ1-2	CASSQGAYSYGYTF
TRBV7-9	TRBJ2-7	CASSFSGTGGDEQYF
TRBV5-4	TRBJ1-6	CASSLDGGNNSPLHF
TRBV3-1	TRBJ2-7	CASSQDLASYEQYF
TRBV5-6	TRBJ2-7	CASSFPQGASYEQYF
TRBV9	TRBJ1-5	CASSARDRDQPQHF
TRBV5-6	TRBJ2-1	CASSSKGGAYNEQFF
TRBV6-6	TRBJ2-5	CASSYSLAETQYF
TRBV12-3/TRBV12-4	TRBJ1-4	CASSLTPGQPNEKLFF
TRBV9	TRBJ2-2	CASSVAPWGGTGELFF
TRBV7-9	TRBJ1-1	CASNISPQGTEAFF
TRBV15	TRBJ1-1	CATSRDRGTEAFF
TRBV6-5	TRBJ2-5	CASSYSGSVGTQYF
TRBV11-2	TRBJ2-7	CASSSTGVNENLYEQYF